Listed below are T cell receptor beta chains from one sample, sequenced in a study of post-analysis software for immune sequencing data. In TCRdb, the PCR reads were re-called with MiXCR into one record per CDR3 protein. Of approximately 660,000 distinct CDR3 sequences listed, approximately 59% are singletons. Sequences were obtained from blood. Receptors were obtained from a girl between 2 and 10 years old with multiple sclerosis. Each CDR3 is given with its conserved first and last residue. The order of the fields is D gene, clone size, CDR3 length, J gene, V gene, CDR3 protein, CDR3 DNA. A D gene is named only where the DNA matches it firmly. Only some rows state a clone size, as once, few, many or a class for expanded clones.

D: TRBD1; size: -; length: 18; J: TRBJ2-5; V: TRBV5-5; CDR3: CASSSSPGQRMYQETQYF; DNA: TGTGCCAGCAGCTCCTCGCCGGGACAGAGGATGTACCAAGAGACCCAGTACTTC
D: -; size: few; length: 12; J: TRBJ2-1; V: TRBV7-9; CDR3: CASSSHYNEQFF; DNA: TGTGCCAGCAGCTCGCATTACAATGAGCAGTTCTTC
D: -; size: few; length: 14; J: TRBJ2-3; V: TRBV6-5; CDR3: CASSYSSQGNTQYF; DNA: TGTGCCAGCAGTTACTCGAGTCAGGGGAATACGCAGTATTTT
D: -; size: -; length: 16; J: TRBJ1-2; V: TRBV20-1; CDR3: CSARRLRAGGNYGYTF; DNA: TGCAGTGCTAGACGACTTAGGGCAGGTGGGAACTATGGCTACACCTTC
D: TRBD2; size: -; length: 12; J: TRBJ2-5; V: TRBV10-3; CDR3: CASQERENEQYF; DNA: TGTGCCTCCCAGGAGCGGGAGAATGAGCAGTACTTC
D: -; size: -; length: 16; J: TRBJ1-1; V: TRBV7-2; CDR3: CASSLGRRGANTEAFF; DNA: TGTGCCAGCAGCTTGGGACGCCGGGGGGCGAACACTGAAGCTTTCTTT
D: -; size: -; length: 15; J: TRBJ2-3; V: TRBV20-1; CDR3: CSANLGGGSTDTQYF; DNA: TGCAGTGCTAATCTGGGGGGAGGTAGCACAGATACGCAGTATTTT
D: -; size: -; length: 14; J: TRBJ2-3; V: TRBV9; CDR3: CASSVDPGTDTQYF; DNA: TGTGCCAGCAGCGTAGACCCGGGCACAGATACGCAGTATTTT
D: -; size: -; length: 15; J: TRBJ2-1; V: TRBV7-8; CDR3: CASSTLGGSYNEQFF; DNA: TGTGCCAGCAGCACACTAGGGGGGTCCTACAATGAGCAGTTCTTC
D: -; size: -; length: 11; J: TRBJ1-2; V: TRBV29-1; CDR3: CSVTGLYGYTF; DNA: TGCAGCGTTACGGGACTCTATGGCTACACCTTC
D: TRBD2; size: few; length: 15; J: TRBJ2-2; V: TRBV6-6; CDR3: CASSYNREGSGELFF; DNA: TGTGCCAGCAGTTACAACCGGGAGGGGTCCGGGGAGCTGTTTTTT
D: -; size: -; length: 15; J: TRBJ2-7; V: TRBV10-3; CDR3: CAISEGVGGAYEQYF; DNA: TGTGCCATCAGTGAAGGGGTAGGGGGTGCCTACGAGCAGTACTTC
D: TRBD1; size: -; length: 16; J: TRBJ2-1; V: TRBV7-3; CDR3: CASSLKGTGSYNEQFF; DNA: TGTGCCAGCAGCTTAAAGGGGACAGGGTCCTACAATGAGCAGTTCTTC
D: TRBD1; size: few; length: 14; J: TRBJ2-1; V: TRBV3-1; CDR3: CASSQGQGANEQFF; DNA: TGTGCCAGCAGCCAAGGACAGGGGGCAAATGAGCAGTTCTTC
D: TRBD1; size: -; length: 15; J: TRBJ1-2; V: TRBV29-1; CDR3: CSVESRDRGRYGYTF; DNA: TGCAGCGTTGAATCCCGGGACAGGGGTCGGTATGGCTACACCTTC
D: TRBD2; size: -; length: 16; J: TRBJ2-7; V: TRBV5-1; CDR3: CASSLDGTSGIYEQYF; DNA: TGCGCCAGCAGCTTGGACGGGACTAGCGGGATCTACGAGCAGTACTTC
D: TRBD2; size: -; length: 16; J: TRBJ2-5; V: TRBV11-2; CDR3: CASSLMGLASQETQYF; DNA: TGTGCCAGCAGCTTAATGGGACTAGCGTCCCAAGAGACCCAGTACTTC
D: -; size: -; length: 13; J: TRBJ2-3; V: TRBV5-1; CDR3: CASDLPSTDTQYF; DNA: TGCGCCAGCGACTTACCTAGCACAGATACGCAGTATTTT
D: TRBD2; size: -; length: 15; J: TRBJ2-7; V: TRBV29-1; CDR3: CSALFPGLAGYEQYF; DNA: TGCAGCGCCCTCTTCCCTGGACTAGCGGGGTACGAGCAGTACTTC
D: -; size: -; length: 16; J: TRBJ2-4; V: TRBV7-2; CDR3: CASSFSWTASTNIQYF; DNA: TGTGCCAGCAGCTTCTCCTGGACGGCCTCTACAAACATTCAGTACTTC
D: -; size: few; length: 12; J: TRBJ2-1; V: TRBV29-1; CDR3: CSVERGYNEQFF; DNA: TGCAGCGTTGAACGGGGCTACAATGAGCAGTTCTTC
D: -; size: few; length: 14; J: TRBJ1-2; V: TRBV5-1; CDR3: CASSLTTGSDGYTF; DNA: TGCGCCAGCAGCTTGACAACAGGGTCGGACGGCTACACCTTC
D: TRBD2; size: few; length: 15; J: TRBJ2-1; V: TRBV5-1; CDR3: CASSLWGEGHNEQFF; DNA: TGCGCCAGCAGCTTGTGGGGGGAGGGTCACAATGAGCAGTTCTTC
D: TRBD1; size: -; length: 15; J: TRBJ2-1; V: TRBV7-9; CDR3: CASSFSRTGGNEQFF; DNA: TGTGCCAGCAGCTTTTCCCGGACAGGGGGGAATGAGCAGTTCTTC
D: -; size: -; length: 15; J: TRBJ2-3; V: TRBV6-6; CDR3: CASSPSEGLEDTQYF; DNA: TGTGCCAGCAGTCCCAGCGAGGGGCTTGAGGATACGCAGTATTTT
D: -; size: -; length: 14; J: TRBJ2-3; V: TRBV12-3/TRBV12-4; CDR3: CASSLDASTDTQYF; DNA: TGTGCCAGCAGTTTGGACGCTAGTACGGATACGCAGTATTTT
D: -; size: -; length: 14; J: TRBJ2-7; V: TRBV5-5; CDR3: CASSWVDSSYEQYF; DNA: TGTGCCAGCAGCTGGGTGGACAGCTCCTACGAGCAGTACTTC
D: -; size: few; length: 11; J: TRBJ1-2; V: TRBV29-1; CDR3: CSDTRGYGYTF; DNA: TGCAGTGACACCAGGGGCTATGGCTACACCTTC
D: TRBD1; size: -; length: 15; J: TRBJ2-5; V: TRBV6-6; CDR3: CASSEDRGSQETQYF; DNA: TGTGCCAGCAGCGAAGACAGGGGCTCCCAAGAGACCCAGTACTTC
D: TRBD1; size: few; length: 16; J: TRBJ2-1; V: TRBV5-1; CDR3: CASSQLQGVSYNEQFF; DNA: TGCGCCAGCAGCCAATTACAGGGGGTTAGTTACAATGAGCAGTTCTTC
D: -; size: once; length: 12; J: TRBJ2-1; V: TRBV11-1; CDR3: CASSPTKNEQFF; DNA: TGTGCCAGCAGCCCTACTAAGAATGAGCAGTTCTTC
D: -; size: -; length: 13; J: TRBJ2-1; V: TRBV29-1; CDR3: CSVDGAGRDEQFF; DNA: TGCAGCGTTGACGGGGCAGGGCGAGATGAGCAGTTCTTC
D: -; size: -; length: 14; J: TRBJ2-5; V: TRBV7-2; CDR3: CASSSYGGWETQYF; DNA: TGTGCCAGCAGCTCCTACGGGGGCTGGGAGACCCAGTACTTC
D: -; size: -; length: 15; J: TRBJ2-7; V: TRBV5-6; CDR3: CASSLGQNSLYEQYF; DNA: TGTGCCAGCAGCTTGGGTCAGAATTCCCTCTACGAGCAGTACTTC
D: -; size: once; length: 16; J: TRBJ2-5; V: TRBV7-2; CDR3: CASSLIGGGNQETQYF; DNA: TGTGCCAGCAGCTTAATTGGAGGGGGTAACCAAGAGACCCAGTACTTC
D: -; size: -; length: 16; J: TRBJ1-5; V: TRBV7-2; CDR3: CASSLVGGGSNQPQHF; DNA: TGTGCCAGCAGCTTAGTGGGAGGAGGGAGCAATCAGCCCCAGCATTTT
D: TRBD1; size: -; length: 15; J: TRBJ1-1; V: TRBV3-1; CDR3: CASSQGDRSYTEAFF; DNA: TGTGCCAGCAGCCAAGGGGACAGGTCCTACACTGAAGCTTTCTTT
D: TRBD2; size: -; length: 15; J: TRBJ2-1; V: TRBV20-1; CDR3: CSAGGGLAGFNEQFF; DNA: TGCAGTGCTGGGGGGGGGCTAGCGGGATTCAATGAGCAGTTCTTC
D: TRBD2; size: -; length: 16; J: TRBJ2-3; V: TRBV5-6; CDR3: CASSGQTSGYTDTQYF; DNA: TGTGCCAGCAGCGGCCAGACTAGCGGATACACAGATACGCAGTATTTT
D: -; size: -; length: 15; J: TRBJ2-7; V: TRBV29-1; CDR3: CSVGGRGRGSYEQYF; DNA: TGCAGCGTTGGAGGGAGGGGCAGGGGTTCCTACGAGCAGTACTTC
D: TRBD2; size: -; length: 14; J: TRBJ2-3; V: TRBV5-1; CDR3: CASSLERGGDTQYF; DNA: TGCGCCAGCAGCTTGGAGCGGGGGGGAGATACGCAGTATTTT
D: -; size: once; length: 17; J: TRBJ1-6; V: TRBV7-6; CDR3: CASSARGTTTYNSPLHF; DNA: TGTGCCAGCAGCGCTAGGGGGACGACAACCTATAATTCACCCCTCCACTTT
D: -; size: few; length: 18; J: TRBJ2-3; V: TRBV13; CDR3: CASSSEGTSRYGTDTQYF; DNA: TGTGCCAGCAGCTCCGAAGGCACCAGTCGGTACGGCACAGATACGCAGTATTTT
D: TRBD2; size: -; length: 12; J: TRBJ2-1; V: TRBV20-1; CDR3: CSAGGLYNEQFF; DNA: TGCAGTGCCGGGGGGTTGTACAATGAGCAGTTCTTC
D: -; size: -; length: 12; J: TRBJ1-1; V: TRBV20-1; CDR3: CSGIQGNTEAFF; DNA: TGCAGTGGTATACAGGGAAACACTGAAGCTTTCTTT
D: TRBD2; size: -; length: 17; J: TRBJ2-1; V: TRBV10-2; CDR3: CASSEGVGGLAGVEQFF; DNA: TGCGCCAGCAGTGAAGGTGTTGGGGGACTAGCGGGAGTTGAGCAGTTCTTC
D: -; size: -; length: 14; J: TRBJ1-1; V: TRBV29-1; CDR3: CGVETDPNLVEAFF; DNA: TGCGGCGTCGAGACAGACCCGAATCTGGTTGAAGCTTTCTTT
D: -; size: few; length: 14; J: TRBJ2-7; V: TRBV7-8; CDR3: CASSLGPGVYEQYF; DNA: TGTGCCAGCAGCTTAGGGCCAGGAGTCTACGAGCAGTACTTC
D: TRBD1; size: -; length: 16; J: TRBJ2-5; V: TRBV15; CDR3: CATSRAVTGAGETQYF; DNA: TGTGCCACCAGCAGAGCAGTGACAGGGGCCGGGGAGACCCAGTACTTC
D: TRBD2; size: -; length: 18; J: TRBJ2-1; V: TRBV4-1; CDR3: CASSRVAGGGSSYNEQFF; DNA: TGCGCCAGCAGCCGAGTAGCGGGAGGGGGGAGCTCCTACAATGAGCAGTTCTTC
D: TRBD1; size: -; length: 14; J: TRBJ1-2; V: TRBV29-1; CDR3: CSVDRTGTNYGYTF; DNA: TGCAGCGTTGACAGGACAGGGACTAACTATGGCTACACCTTC
D: -; size: few; length: 13; J: TRBJ2-6; V: TRBV29-1; CDR3: CSVVDSGANVLTF; DNA: TGCAGCGTTGTGGACTCTGGGGCCAACGTCCTGACTTTC
D: TRBD1; size: -; length: 16; J: TRBJ1-2; V: TRBV7-9; CDR3: CASSLWTGGLSYGYTF; DNA: TGTGCCAGCAGCTTATGGACAGGGGGTCTCTCCTATGGCTACACCTTC